A single sample gave rise to the 10 T cell receptor beta chains below, sequenced in a study of beta chain features in type 1 diabetes. Regarding the study as a whole: When Type 1 diabetes patients were examined, their TCRB CDR3s proved moderately but significantly shorter in all four CD4+ subsets.

Antigens for these TCRs are unknown. All of the isolated RNA was reverse transcribed, so expressed TCRB transcripts were sequenced. Sequenced by immunoSEQ multiplex PCR; TCRdb stores in-frame clones only, minus some. The sample consists of 50,000 or so clones, 42% of them appearing once. Sequencing was done on a sample of Tregs from blood. The source of these receptors is a man aged 25-45 years with type 1 diabetes.

This chain connects TRBV5-1 to TRBJ2-1, with TRBD1 identical over 7 bases. The CDR3 is 15 amino acids. Germline V gives CDR1 SGHRS, CDR2 YFSETQ. Losses at the gene ends were 3 bases for V and 5 bases for J; bases not matched to a gene: 8. CDR3 in DNA: TGCGCCAGCAGCTCGCTCCCGACAGGGAACAATGAGCAGTTCTTC. Translated, it gives CASSSLPTGNNEQFF. Full variable domain (remainder filled in from reference TRBV5-1 and TRBJ2-1): KAGVTQTPRYLIKTRGQQVTLSCSPISGHRSVSWYQQTPGQGLQFLFEYFSETQRNKGNFPGRFSGRQFSNSRSEMNVSTLELGDSALYLCASSSLPTGNNEQFFGPGTRLTVL.

This clone was detected many times. The chain combines TRBV28 with TRBJ2-2; maybe TRBD1 (5 bases). Trimming cost V 9 bases and J 2 bases, with 13 bases left between them. The CDR3 has 14 residues. The germline gives CDR1 MDHEN, CDR2 SYDVKM. Here the CDR3 DNA reads TGTGCCAGTGTTAGGGGCGGTAACACCGGGGAGCTGTTTTTT. Its translation: CASVRGGNTGELFF.

This clone has more than one count but fewer than ten. This chain connects TRBV27 to TRBJ1-1, with 9 bases identical to TRBD1. The junction had 10 bases not matched to a gene; V was cut back by 3 bases and J by 5 bases. The CDR3 covers 16 residues. Germline lookup yields CDR1 MNHEY and CDR2 SMNVEV (reference sequence). DNA of the CDR3: TGTGCCAGCAGTTTGAGGGGACAGGGCGTATGGACTGAAGCTTTCTTT. It translates to CASSLRGQGVWTEAFF.

This clone was detected a few times. The CDR3, as DNA: TGTGCCAGCAGTGTACGGCCGGAGGGCAGGGAGAACGAGCAGTACTTC. Its translation: CASSVRPEGRENEQYF. This chain uses TRBV6-1 with TRBJ2-7, with D perhaps TRBD2 (6 bases). V was pared by 4 bases and J by 5 bases, with 21 bases between. The CDR3 is 16 residues long. Germline loops: CDR1 MNHNS, CDR2 SASEGT.

The chain combines TRBV7-2 with TRBJ2-3; no firm D call. CDR3 length equals 12 residues. The germline V gene encodes CDR1 SGHTA and CDR2 FQGNSA. V lost 5 bases, J lost 6 bases, and 9 bases lay in between. In nucleotides, the CDR3 is TGTGCCAGCAGCCGTTACGGGGATACGCAGTATTTT. This gives the protein CASSRYGDTQYF.

This clone is judged medium-sized (0.01 to 0.1%). The chain combines TRBV14 with TRBJ2-5; D unresolved. Germline V gene sequence: CDR1 SGHDN, CDR2 FVKESK. The V gene lost 4 bases and the J gene lost 4 bases, with 7 bases spanning the gap. The length of the CDR3 is 12 residues. CDR3 in amino acids: CASSPGPETQYF. CDR3 DNA sequence: TGTGCCAGCAGCCCAGGCCCAGAGACCCAGTACTTC.

This clone turned up a few times. DNA for the CDR3: TGCGCCAGCAGCTTGACTAGCGGGAGTAGGATCGATGAGCAGTTCTTC. It codes for CASSLTSGSRIDEQFF. The V and J genes are TRBV5-1 and TRBJ2-1; 11 positions match TRBD2. This CDR3 comprises 16 residues. In germline, CDR1 is SGHRS, CDR2 YFSETQ. The V segment lost 1 base and the J segment 8 bases; nucleotides outside the gene matches: 8. Looking up the rest from reference TRBV5-1 and TRBJ2-1 gives the full variable domain: KAGVTQTPRYLIKTRGQQVTLSCSPISGHRSVSWYQQTPGQGLQFLFEYFSETQRNKGNFPGRFSGRQFSNSRSEMNVSTLELGDSALYLCASSLTSGSRIDEQFFGPGTRLTVL.

By share, this clone ranks as medium-sized. The chain is built from TRBV28 and TRBJ2-3, with 7 bases matching TRBD2. V lost 6 bases, J lost 2 bases, and 5 bases stayed unmatched. This CDR3 is built from 14 residues. CDR1 MDHEN and CDR2 SYDVKM come from the germline V gene. The CDR3 reads CASRNSGHTDTQYF. The CDR3 DNA reads as TGTGCCAGCAGGAATAGCGGGCACACAGATACGCAGTATTTT. The whole variable domain, remainder taken from reference TRBV28 and TRBJ2-3, is DVKVTQSSRYLVKRTGEKVFLECVQDMDHENMFWYRQDPGLGLRLIYFSYDVKMKEKGDIPEGYSVSREKKERFSLILESASTNQTSMYLCASRNSGHTDTQYFGPGTRLTVL.

The V call is TRBV19, the J call TRBJ2-3; maybe TRBD2 (6 bases). Germline V gives CDR1 LNHDA, CDR2 SQIVND (reference sequence). This CDR3 is 13 amino acids long. The V end was cut by 4 bases, the J end by 4 bases, with 9 bases between. CDR3: CASSTEGADTQYF. Written as DNA, the CDR3 is TGTGCCAGTAGTACGGAGGGCGCAGATACGCAGTATTTT.

The chain has TRBV13 and TRBJ1-4; no clear D gene. Germline CDR1 reads PRHDT; CDR2 reads FYEKMQ (reference sequence). Trimming shortened V by 7 bases and J by 2 bases, and 14 bases separated the two germline ends. The CDR3 is made up of 15 amino acids. CDR3 region: CASILSVGTNEKLFF. DNA of the CDR3: TGTGCCAGCATCTTGTCCGTGGGCACTAATGAAAAACTGTTTTTT.